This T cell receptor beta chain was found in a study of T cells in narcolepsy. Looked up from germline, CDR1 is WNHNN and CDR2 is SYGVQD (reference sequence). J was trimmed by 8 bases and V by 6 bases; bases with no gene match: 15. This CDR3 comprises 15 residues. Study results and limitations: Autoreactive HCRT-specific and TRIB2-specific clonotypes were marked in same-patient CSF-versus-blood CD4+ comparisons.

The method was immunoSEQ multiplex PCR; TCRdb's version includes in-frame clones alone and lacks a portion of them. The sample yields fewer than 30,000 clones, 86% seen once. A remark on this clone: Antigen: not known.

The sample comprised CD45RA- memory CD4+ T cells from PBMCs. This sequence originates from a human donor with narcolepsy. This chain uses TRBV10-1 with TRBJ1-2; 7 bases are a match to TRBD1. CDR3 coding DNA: TGCGCCAGCAGAGTGACCGGACAGGCTTTGGGGGGCTACACCTTC. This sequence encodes CASRVTGQALGGYTF.